These T cell receptor beta chains were read from a single sample in a study of technical replicates of blood from a few donors. The table came from immunoSEQ multiplex PCR; TCRdb's copy has only in-frame clones and leaves some out. The profile shows 60,000 to 85,000 clones, roughly 92% of them singletons. The source material was T cells isolated from PBMCs. Source of these receptors: a human donor in good health. The CDR3 runs from the conserved cysteine through the conserved F or W. Each record gives: V gene, J gene, CDR3 protein.

TRBV9	TRBJ1-1	CASSAGMNTEAFF
TRBV4-3	TRBJ2-5	CASSQGLAVQETQYF
TRBV4-3	TRBJ2-7	CASSQGVAGALEQYF
TRBV9	TRBJ2-3	CASSVDGVLQDTQYF
TRBV19	TRBJ1-5	CASSIDQGNQPQHF
TRBV28	TRBJ1-2	CASSPLTGKVLGKVFGYTF
TRBV2	TRBJ2-2	CASSAQGGTGELFF
TRBV28	TRBJ1-1	CASSQDRELLNTEAFF
TRBV19	TRBJ1-1	CASKPGNTEAFF
TRBV7-9	TRBJ2-7	CASSFGSGSYEQYF
TRBV19	TRBJ2-7	CASAPGQGFNEQYF
TRBV10-3	TRBJ1-2	CAISESRQGATGYTF
TRBV19	TRBJ1-2	CASSIAKRVSGYTF
TRBV11-2	TRBJ2-7	CASSVRGSGGYYEQYF
TRBV29-1	TRBJ1-2	CSVEDWGVRGYGYTF
TRBV30	TRBJ1-2	CAWSGDGYTF
TRBV28	TRBJ2-1	CASSTRDSNNEQFF
TRBV14	TRBJ2-4	CASSQAETGIDIQYF
TRBV4-3	TRBJ1-5	CASSQDFSNQPQHF
TRBV9	TRBJ1-5	CASSVGTDNQPQHF
TRBV25-1	TRBJ2-7	CASSVGTVLYEQYF
TRBV6-5	TRBJ2-7	CASSYAGQSYEQYF
TRBV2	TRBJ1-3	CASRGGAGNTIYF
TRBV5-5	TRBJ2-2	CASSADTNRANTGELFF
TRBV11-2	TRBJ2-7	CASSAYRGPSYEQYF
TRBV7-9	TRBJ2-4	CASSLVGTGSAKNIQYF
TRBV29-1	TRBJ1-1	CSVENPQGYTEAFF
TRBV11-2	TRBJ2-7	CASSFAARELFSYEQYF
TRBV5-1	TRBJ2-7	CASSLDGYEQYF
TRBV2	TRBJ1-1	CASSPLDTEAFF
TRBV5-1	TRBJ2-5	CASSLASGPQETQYF
TRBV6-4	TRBJ2-1	CASSEVAGGVINEQFF
TRBV10-3	TRBJ1-3	CAISDSTGGNTIYF
TRBV7-3	TRBJ2-3	CASSPLLGRTDTQYF
TRBV4-1	TRBJ1-1	CASSPLQGHTEAFF
TRBV6-1	TRBJ1-2	CASRGTGSYTF
TRBV6-5	TRBJ1-1	CASSYKGGVTEAFF
TRBV5-1	TRBJ2-2	CASSFNAGELFF
TRBV7-3	TRBJ1-2	CASSSQTGVVGYTF
TRBV19	TRBJ1-5	CASSISDSNQPQHF
TRBV27	TRBJ1-2	CASTASTLGANYGYTF
TRBV7-2	TRBJ1-1	CASSLDPPLTEAFF
TRBV30	TRBJ1-2	CAWSVGAANYGYTF
TRBV30	TRBJ2-7	CAWSPGTGISYEQYF
TRBV6-1	TRBJ1-2	CASSGLRGGYTF
TRBV9	TRBJ2-7	CASSVVASGSIYEQYF
TRBV25-1	TRBJ1-2	CASLRGHPDYGYTF
TRBV4-2	TRBJ2-2	CASSPMTSGSSSGELFF
TRBV7-3	TRBJ2-1	CASSHGRFSVNEQFF
TRBV19	TRBJ1-5	CASSISGTGNQPQHF
TRBV6-5	TRBJ1-2	CASSYWHSNYGYTF